This T cell receptor (beta chain) was identified in a study of T cell changes during pregnancy in multiple sclerosis. V shed 3 bases and J 7 bases; nucleotides not matched to a gene: 8. This CDR3 has 16 amino acids. From germline, CDR1 is WSHSY and CDR2 SAAADI. Measured with immunoSEQ multiplex PCR; TCRdb has only the in-frame clones, and not every one. The sample lists roughly 80,000 clones; 90% to 95% were seen once. V gene TRBV10-2 combines with J gene TRBJ2-7; 14 positions match TRBD2. Sample: peripheral blood, taken before pregnancy. The sequence was collected from a female donor with multiple sclerosis, enrolled in a pregnancy study. DNA for the CDR3: TGCGCCAGCAGTGATCCCCGGACTAGCGGGAGGCGGGAGCAGTACTTC. It yields the protein CASSDPRTSGRREQYF.